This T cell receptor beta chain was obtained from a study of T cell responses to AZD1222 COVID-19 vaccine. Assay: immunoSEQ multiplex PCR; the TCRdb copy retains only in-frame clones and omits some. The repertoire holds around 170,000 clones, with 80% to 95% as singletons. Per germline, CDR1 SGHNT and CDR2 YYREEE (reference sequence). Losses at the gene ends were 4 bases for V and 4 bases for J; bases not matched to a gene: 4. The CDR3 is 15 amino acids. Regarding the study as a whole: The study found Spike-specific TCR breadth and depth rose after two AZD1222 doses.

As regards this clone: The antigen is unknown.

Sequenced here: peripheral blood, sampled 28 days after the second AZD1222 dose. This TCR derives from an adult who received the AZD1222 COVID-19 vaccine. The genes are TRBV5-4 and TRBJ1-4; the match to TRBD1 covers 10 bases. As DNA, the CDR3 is TGTGCCAGCAGCCTCGACAGGGGGCGTAATGAAAAACTGTTTTTT. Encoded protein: CASSLDRGRNEKLFF.